The entry below describes one T cell receptor beta chain. V lost 0 bases and J lost 4, with 10 bases in between. From germline, CDR1 is SGHTS and CDR2 YDEGEE. The CDR3 consists of 14 residues. This entry comes from a study of T cells in Graves' hyperthyroidism and ophthalmopathy. TCR beta CDR3 region amplification was performed from RNA transcripts. Primed by the HTBI set, a first-round RT-PCR was run on the TCR CDR3. Via MiXCR, TCRdb re-called the multiplex PCR reads, giving one row per CDR3 protein. The data contain a few hundred thousand distinct CDR3 sequences, about an eighth of them singletons. Sequencing was done on a sample of blood. The chain links TRBV5-8 to TRBJ1-2; D uncertain. The origin of this receptor is a woman aged 18-29 years with Graves' hyperthyroidism. This chain's CDR3 is CASSLDSVTYGYTF. The CDR3 DNA reads as TGTGCCAGCAGCTTGGACAGCGTCACCTATGGCTACACCTTC.